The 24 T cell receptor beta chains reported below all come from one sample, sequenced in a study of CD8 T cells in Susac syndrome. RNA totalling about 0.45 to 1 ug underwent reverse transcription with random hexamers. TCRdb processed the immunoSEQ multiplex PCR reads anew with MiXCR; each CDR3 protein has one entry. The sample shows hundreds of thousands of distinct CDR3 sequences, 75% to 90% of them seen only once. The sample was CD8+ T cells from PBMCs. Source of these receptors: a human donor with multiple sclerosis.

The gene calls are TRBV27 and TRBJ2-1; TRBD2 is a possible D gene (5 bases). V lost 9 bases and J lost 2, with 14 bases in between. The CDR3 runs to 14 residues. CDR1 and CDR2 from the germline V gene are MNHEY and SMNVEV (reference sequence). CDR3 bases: TGTGCCAGTGGTTCCGGAGGCCCCTACAATGAGCAGTTCTTC. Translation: CASGSGGPYNEQFF.

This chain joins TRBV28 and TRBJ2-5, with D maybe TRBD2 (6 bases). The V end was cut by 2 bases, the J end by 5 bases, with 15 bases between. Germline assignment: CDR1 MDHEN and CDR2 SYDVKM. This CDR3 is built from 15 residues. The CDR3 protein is CASSLAAGTRETQYF. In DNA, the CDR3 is TGTGCCAGCAGTTTAGCGGCGGGGACCCGTGAGACCCAGTACTTC. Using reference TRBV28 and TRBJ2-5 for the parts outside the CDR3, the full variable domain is DVKVTQSSRYLVKRTGEKVFLECVQDMDHENMFWYRQDPGLGLRLIYFSYDVKMKEKGDIPEGYSVSREKKERFSLILESASTNQTSMYLCASSLAAGTRETQYFGPGTRLLVL.

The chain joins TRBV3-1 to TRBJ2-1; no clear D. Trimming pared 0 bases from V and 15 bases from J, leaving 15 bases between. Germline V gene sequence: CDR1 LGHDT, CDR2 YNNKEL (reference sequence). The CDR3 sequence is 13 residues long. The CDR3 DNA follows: TGTGCCAGCAGCCAAGATTTTGCGGACCCAAGGTTCTTC. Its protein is CASSQDFADPRFF.

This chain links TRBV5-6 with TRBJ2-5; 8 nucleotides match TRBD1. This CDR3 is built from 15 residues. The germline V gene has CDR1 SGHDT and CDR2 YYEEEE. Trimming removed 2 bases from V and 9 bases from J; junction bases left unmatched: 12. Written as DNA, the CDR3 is TGTGCCAGCAGCTTCGGGGCCAGGGGGCAGGGGGCCCAGTACTTC. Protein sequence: CASSFGARGQGAQYF.

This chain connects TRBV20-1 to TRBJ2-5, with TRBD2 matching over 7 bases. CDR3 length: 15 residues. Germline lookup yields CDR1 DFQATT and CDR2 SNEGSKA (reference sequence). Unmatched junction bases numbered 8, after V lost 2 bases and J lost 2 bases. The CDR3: CSARPIAGQQETQYF. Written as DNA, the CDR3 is TGCAGTGCTAGACCTATAGCGGGTCAACAAGAGACCCAGTACTTC.

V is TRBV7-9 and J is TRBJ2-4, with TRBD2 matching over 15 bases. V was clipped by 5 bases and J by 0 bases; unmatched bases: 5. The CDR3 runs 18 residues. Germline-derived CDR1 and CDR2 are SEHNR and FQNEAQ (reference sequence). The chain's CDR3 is CASSTGLAGGLAKNIQYF. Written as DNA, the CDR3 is TGTGCCAGCAGCACGGGACTAGCGGGGGGACTAGCCAAAAACATTCAGTACTTC.

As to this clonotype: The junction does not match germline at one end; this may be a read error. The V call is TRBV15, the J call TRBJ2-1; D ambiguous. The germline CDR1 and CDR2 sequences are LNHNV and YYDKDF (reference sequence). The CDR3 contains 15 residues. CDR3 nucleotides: TGTGCCACCAGCAGAGCAGGAGTACCCGACAATGAGCAGTCCTTC. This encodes CATSRAGVPDNEQSF.

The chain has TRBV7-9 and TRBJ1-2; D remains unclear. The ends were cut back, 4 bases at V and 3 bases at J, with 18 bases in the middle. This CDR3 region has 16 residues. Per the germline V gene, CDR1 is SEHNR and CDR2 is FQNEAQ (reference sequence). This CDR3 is CASSSQKFMEDYGYTF. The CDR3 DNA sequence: TGTGCCAGCAGCTCACAAAAGTTCATGGAGGACTATGGCTACACCTTC. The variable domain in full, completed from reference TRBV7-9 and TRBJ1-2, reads DTGVSQNPRHKITKRGQNVTFRCDPISEHNRLYWYRQTLGQGPEFLTYFQNEAQLEKSRLLSDRFSAERPKGSFSTLEIQRTEQGDSAMYLCASSSQKFMEDYGYTFGSGTRLTVV.

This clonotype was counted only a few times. The CDR3 region has the DNA TGTGCCACCAGTCCCAGCGGATACAATGAGCAGTTCTTC. This codes for CATSPSGYNEQFF. V is TRBV24-1 and J is TRBJ2-1, with D possibly matching TRBD2 (5 bases). The CDR3 extends over 13 amino acids. V lost 6 bases and J 4 bases, leaving 9 bases between the germline ends. Looked up from germline, CDR1 is KGHDR and CDR2 is SFDVKD.

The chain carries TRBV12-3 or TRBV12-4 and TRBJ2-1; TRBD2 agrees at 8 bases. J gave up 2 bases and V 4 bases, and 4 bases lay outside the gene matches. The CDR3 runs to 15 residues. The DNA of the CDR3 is TGTGCCAGCAGTTGGGGACTAGATACCTACAATGAGCAGTTCTTC. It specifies CASSWGLDTYNEQFF.

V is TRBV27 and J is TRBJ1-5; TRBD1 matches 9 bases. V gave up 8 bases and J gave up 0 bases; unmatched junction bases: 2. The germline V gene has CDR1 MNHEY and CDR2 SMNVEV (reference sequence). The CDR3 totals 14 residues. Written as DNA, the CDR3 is TGTGCCAGCCGGACAGGGGATAGCAATCAGCCCCAGCATTTT. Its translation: CASRTGDSNQPQHF.

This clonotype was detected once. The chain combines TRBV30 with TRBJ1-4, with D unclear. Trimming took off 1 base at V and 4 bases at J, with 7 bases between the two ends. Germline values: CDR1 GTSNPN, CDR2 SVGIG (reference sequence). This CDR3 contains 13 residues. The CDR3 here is CAWSGSVNEKLFF. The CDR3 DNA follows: TGTGCCTGGAGTGGGAGTGTTAATGAAAAACTGTTTTTT. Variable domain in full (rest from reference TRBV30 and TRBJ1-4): SQTIHQWPATLVQPVGSPLSLECTVEGTSNPNLYWYRQAAGRGLQLLFYSVGIGQISSEVPQNLSASRPQDRQFILSSKKLLLSDSGFYLCAWSGSVNEKLFFGSGTQLSVL.

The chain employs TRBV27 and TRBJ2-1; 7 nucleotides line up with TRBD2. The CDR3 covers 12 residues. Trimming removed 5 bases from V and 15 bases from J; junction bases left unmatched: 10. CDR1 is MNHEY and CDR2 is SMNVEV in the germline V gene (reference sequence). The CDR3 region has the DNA TGTGCCAGCAGTCTCGCTAGCGGCCATCCGTTCTTC. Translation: CASSLASGHPFF.

CDR3 region: CASSYRGQREQYF. CDR3 nucleotide sequence: TGTGCCAGCAGTTACAGGGGGCAGAGGGAGCAGTACTTC. The J gene is TRBJ2-7, the V gene TRBV27, with 9 bases identical to TRBD1. This CDR3 spans 13 amino acids. The J segment lost 7 bases and the V segment lost 4 bases, leaving 5 bases of the junction unmatched. Germline V gene data show CDR1 as MNHEY and CDR2 as SMNVEV (reference sequence).

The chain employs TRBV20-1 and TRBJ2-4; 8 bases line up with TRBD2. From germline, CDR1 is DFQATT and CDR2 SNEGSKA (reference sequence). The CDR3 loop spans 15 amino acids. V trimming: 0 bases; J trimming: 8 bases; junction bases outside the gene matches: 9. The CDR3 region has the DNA TGCAGTGCTAGAGATCCCTTAACGGGAGGGGACATTCAGTACTTC. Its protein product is CSARDPLTGGDIQYF.

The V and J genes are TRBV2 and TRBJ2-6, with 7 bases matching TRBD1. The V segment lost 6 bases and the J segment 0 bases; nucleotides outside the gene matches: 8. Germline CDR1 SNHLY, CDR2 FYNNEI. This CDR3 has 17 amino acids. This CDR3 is CASSKWDSSSGANVLTF. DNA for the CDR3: TGTGCCAGCAGCAAATGGGACAGTTCCTCTGGGGCCAACGTCCTGACTTTC.

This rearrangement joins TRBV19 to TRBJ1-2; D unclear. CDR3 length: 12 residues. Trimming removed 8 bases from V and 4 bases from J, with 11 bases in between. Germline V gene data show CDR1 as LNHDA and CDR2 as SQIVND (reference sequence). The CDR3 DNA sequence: TGTGCCAGTTCCGGGGAGGGCTATGGCTACACCTTC. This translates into CASSGEGYGYTF. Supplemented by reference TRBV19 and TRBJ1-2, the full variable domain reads DGGITQSPKYLFRKEGQNVTLSCEQNLNHDAMYWYRQDPGQGLRLIYYSQIVNDFQKGDIAEGYSVSREKKESFPLTVTSAQKNPTAFYLCASSGEGYGYTFGSGTRLTVV.

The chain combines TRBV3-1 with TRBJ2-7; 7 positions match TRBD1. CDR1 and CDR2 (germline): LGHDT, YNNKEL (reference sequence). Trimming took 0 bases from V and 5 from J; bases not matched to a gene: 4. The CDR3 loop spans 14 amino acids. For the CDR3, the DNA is TGTGCCAGCAGCCAAGAGACAGGGTCCAACGAGCAGTACTTC. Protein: CASSQETGSNEQYF.

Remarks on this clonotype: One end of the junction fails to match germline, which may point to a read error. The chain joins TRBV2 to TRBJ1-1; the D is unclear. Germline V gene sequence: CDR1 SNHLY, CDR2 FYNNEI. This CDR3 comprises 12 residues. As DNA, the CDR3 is TGTGCCAGCAGCGAAGCGCAGTCTAGGGCTTTCTTT. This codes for CASSEAQSRAFF.

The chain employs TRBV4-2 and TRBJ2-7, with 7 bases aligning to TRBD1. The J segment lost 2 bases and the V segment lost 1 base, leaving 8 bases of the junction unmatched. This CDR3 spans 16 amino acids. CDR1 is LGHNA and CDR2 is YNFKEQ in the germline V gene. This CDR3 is CASSQGETGITYEQYF. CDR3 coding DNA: TGTGCCAGCAGCCAAGGAGAGACAGGGATCACCTACGAGCAGTACTTC.

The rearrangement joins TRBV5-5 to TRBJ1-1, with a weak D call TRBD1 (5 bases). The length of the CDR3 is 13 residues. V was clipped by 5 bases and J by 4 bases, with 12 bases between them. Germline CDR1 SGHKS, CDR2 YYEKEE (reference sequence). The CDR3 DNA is TGTGCCAGCAGGTCTCAGGGTGGCACTGAAGCTTTCTTT. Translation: CASRSQGGTEAFF. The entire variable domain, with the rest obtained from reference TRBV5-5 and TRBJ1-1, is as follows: DAGVTQSPTHLIKTRGQQVTLRCSPISGHKSVSWYQQVLGQGPQFIFQYYEKEERGRGNFPDRFSARQFPNYSSELNVNALLLGDSALYLCASRSQGGTEAFFGQGTRLTVV.

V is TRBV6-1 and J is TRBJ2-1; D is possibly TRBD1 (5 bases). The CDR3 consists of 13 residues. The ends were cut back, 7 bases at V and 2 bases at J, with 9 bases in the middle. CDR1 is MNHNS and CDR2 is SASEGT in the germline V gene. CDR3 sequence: CASTTGTYNEQFF. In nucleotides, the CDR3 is TGTGCCAGCACAACAGGAACCTACAATGAGCAGTTCTTC.

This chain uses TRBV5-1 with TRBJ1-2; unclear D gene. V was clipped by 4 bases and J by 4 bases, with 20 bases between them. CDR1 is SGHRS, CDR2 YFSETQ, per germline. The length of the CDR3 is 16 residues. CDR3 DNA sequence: TGCGCCAGCAGCGCTAGCGGGAAACCCCCGCCCTATGGCTACACCTTC. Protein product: CASSASGKPPPYGYTF. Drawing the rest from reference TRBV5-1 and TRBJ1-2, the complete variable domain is KAGVTQTPRYLIKTRGQQVTLSCSPISGHRSVSWYQQTPGQGLQFLFEYFSETQRNKGNFPGRFSGRQFSNSRSEMNVSTLELGDSALYLCASSASGKPPPYGYTFGSGTRLTVV.

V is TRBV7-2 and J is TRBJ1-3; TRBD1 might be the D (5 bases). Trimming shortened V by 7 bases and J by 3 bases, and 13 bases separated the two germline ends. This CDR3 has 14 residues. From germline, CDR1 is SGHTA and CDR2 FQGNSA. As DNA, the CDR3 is TGTGCCAGCACTCTCCAGGGTTATGGAAACACCATATATTTT. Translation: CASTLQGYGNTIYF. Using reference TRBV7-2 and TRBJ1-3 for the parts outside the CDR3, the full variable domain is GAGVSQSPSNKVTEKGKDVELRCDPISGHTALYWYRQSLGQGLEFLIYFQGNSAPDKSGLPSDRFSAERTGGSVSTLTIQRTQQEDSAVYLCASTLQGYGNTIYFGEGSWLTVV.